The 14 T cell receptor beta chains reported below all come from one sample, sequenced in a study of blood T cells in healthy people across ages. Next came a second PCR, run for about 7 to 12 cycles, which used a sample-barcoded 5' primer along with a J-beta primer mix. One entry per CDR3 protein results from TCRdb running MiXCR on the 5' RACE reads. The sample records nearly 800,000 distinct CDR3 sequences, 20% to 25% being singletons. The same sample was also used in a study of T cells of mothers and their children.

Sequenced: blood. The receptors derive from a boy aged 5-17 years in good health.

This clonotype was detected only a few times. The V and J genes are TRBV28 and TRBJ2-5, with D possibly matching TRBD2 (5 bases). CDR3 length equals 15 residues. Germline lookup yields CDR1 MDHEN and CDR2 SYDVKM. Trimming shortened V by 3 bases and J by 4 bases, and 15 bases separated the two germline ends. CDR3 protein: CASSFDDRRPETQYF. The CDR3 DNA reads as TGTGCCAGCAGTTTCGACGACCGGAGGCCAGAGACCCAGTACTTC.

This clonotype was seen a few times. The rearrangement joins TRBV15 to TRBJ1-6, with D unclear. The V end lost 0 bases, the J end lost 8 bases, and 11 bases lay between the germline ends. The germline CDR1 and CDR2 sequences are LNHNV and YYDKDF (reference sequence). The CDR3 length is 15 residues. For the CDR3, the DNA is TGTGCCACCAGCAGAGAAAGAAGCGGTTATTCACCCCTCCACTTT. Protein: CATSRERSGYSPLHF. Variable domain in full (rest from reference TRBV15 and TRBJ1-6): DAMVIQNPRYQVTQFGKPVTLSCSQTLNHNVMYWYQQKSSQAPKLLFHYYDKDFNNEADTPDNFQSRRPNTSFCFLDIRSPGLGDTAMYLCATSRERSGYSPLHFGNGTRLTVT.

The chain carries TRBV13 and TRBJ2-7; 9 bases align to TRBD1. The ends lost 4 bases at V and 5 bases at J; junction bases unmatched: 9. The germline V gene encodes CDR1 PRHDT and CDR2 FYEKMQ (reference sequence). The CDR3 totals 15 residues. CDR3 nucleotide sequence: TGTGCCAGCAGCTCGGGTGGGACAGGGCCCAACGAGCAGTACTTC. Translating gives CASSSGGTGPNEQYF.

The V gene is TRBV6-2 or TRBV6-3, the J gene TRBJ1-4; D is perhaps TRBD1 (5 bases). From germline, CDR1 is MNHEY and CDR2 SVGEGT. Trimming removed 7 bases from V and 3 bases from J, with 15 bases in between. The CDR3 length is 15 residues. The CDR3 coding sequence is TGTGCCAGCAATTCTCTCGGCAGGGCTAATGAAAAACTGTTTTTT. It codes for CASNSLGRANEKLFF.

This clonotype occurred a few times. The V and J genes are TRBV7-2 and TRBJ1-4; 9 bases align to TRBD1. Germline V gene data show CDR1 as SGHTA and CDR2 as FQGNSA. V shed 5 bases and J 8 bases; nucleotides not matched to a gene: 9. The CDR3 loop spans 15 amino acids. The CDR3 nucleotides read TGTGCCAGCAGCCTCGGGGGGACAGGGACCGAAAAACTGTTTTTT. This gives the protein CASSLGGTGTEKLFF.

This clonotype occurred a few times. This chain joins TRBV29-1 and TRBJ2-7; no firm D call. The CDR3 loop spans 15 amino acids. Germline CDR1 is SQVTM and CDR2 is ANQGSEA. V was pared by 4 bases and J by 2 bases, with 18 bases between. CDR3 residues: CSVAGLSETTYEQYF. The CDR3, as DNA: TGCAGCGTTGCAGGCCTTTCCGAGACAACCTACGAGCAGTACTTC.

The CDR3 sequence: CATSDPTGTSRDEQFF. The CDR3 coding sequence is TGTGCCACCAGTGACCCCACCGGGACTAGCCGTGATGAGCAGTTCTTC. This rearrangement joins TRBV24-1 to TRBJ2-5, with 9 bases aligning to TRBD2. The DNA end favors TRBJ2-1, so the J call may be wrong. Germline-derived CDR1 and CDR2 are KGHDR and SFDVKD. The CDR3 contains 16 residues.

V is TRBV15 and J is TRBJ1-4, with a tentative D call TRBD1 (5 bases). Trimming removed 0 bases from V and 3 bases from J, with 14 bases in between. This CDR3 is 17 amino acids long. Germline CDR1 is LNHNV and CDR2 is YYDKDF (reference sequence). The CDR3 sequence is CATSREEGPVANEKLFF. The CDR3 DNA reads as TGTGCCACCAGCAGAGAAGAGGGGCCGGTAGCTAATGAAAAACTGTTTTTT. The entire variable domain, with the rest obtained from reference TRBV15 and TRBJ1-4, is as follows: DAMVIQNPRYQVTQFGKPVTLSCSQTLNHNVMYWYQQKSSQAPKLLFHYYDKDFNNEADTPDNFQSRRPNTSFCFLDIRSPGLGDTAMYLCATSREEGPVANEKLFFGSGTQLSVL.

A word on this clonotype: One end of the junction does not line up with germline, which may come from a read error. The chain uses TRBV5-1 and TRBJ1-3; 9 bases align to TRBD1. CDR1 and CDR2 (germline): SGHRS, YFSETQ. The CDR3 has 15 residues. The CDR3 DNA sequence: TGTGCCAGCAGCTCACAGGGGGCCGCAGGAAACACCATATATTTT. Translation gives CASSSQGAAGNTIYF.

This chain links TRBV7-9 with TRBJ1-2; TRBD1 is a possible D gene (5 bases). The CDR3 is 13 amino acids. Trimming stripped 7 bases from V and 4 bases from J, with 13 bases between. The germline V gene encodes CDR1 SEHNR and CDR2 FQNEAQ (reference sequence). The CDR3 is CASTPGGGYGYTF. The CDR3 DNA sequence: TGTGCCAGCACCCCTGGGGGTGGCTATGGCTACACCTTC.

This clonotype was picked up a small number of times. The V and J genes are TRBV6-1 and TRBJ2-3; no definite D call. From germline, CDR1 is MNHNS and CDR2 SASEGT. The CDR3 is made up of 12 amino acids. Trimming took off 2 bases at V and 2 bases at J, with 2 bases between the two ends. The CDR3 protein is CASSETTDTQYF. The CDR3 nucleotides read TGTGCCAGCAGTGAAACCACAGATACGCAGTATTTT.

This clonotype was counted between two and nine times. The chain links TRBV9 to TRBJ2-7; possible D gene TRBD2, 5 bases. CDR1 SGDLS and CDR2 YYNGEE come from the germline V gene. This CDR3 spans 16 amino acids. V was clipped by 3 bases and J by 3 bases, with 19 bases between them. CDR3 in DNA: TGTGCCAGCAGCGGAGGTCCTAGCTTCCTCCACTACGAGCAGTACTTC. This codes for CASSGGPSFLHYEQYF.

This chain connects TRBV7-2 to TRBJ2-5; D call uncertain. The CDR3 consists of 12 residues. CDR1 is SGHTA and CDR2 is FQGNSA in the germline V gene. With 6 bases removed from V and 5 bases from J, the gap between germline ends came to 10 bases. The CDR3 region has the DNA TGTGCCAGCAGTACCTCGGATGAGACCCAGTACTTC. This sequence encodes CASSTSDETQYF.

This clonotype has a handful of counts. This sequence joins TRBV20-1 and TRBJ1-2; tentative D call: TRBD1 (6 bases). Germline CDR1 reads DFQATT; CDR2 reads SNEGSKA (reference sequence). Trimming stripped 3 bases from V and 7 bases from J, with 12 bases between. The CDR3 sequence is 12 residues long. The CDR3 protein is CSASEGGTGYTF. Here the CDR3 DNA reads TGCAGTGCTAGTGAGGGGGGAACTGGCTACACCTTC.